The clone carrying this T cell receptor beta chain was seen ten or more times. The source of the sample is a study of T cells in Graves' hyperthyroidism and ophthalmopathy. RNA transcripts served as the template for amplifying TCR beta CDR3 regions. First-round RT-PCR with HTBI primers amplified the TCR CDR3 region. Via MiXCR, TCRdb re-called the multiplex PCR reads, giving one row per CDR3 protein. This sample has under 350,000 distinct CDR3 sequences, with approximately 13% found just once. The length of the CDR3 is 19 residues. In germline, CDR1 is MDHEN, CDR2 SYDVKM. With 7 bases clipped from V and 10 bases from J, the junction kept 22 bases outside the gene matches.

The sequence was obtained from a woman aged 40 to 50 with Graves' ophthalmopathy. Specimen: blood. The V gene is TRBV28, the J gene TRBJ2-1; 13 nucleotides align to TRBD2. The CDR3 region is CASTLRGGFRGLAGQEQFF. The CDR3, as DNA: TGTGCCAGCACCTTGAGAGGGGGCTTTAGGGGACTAGCGGGACAGGAGCAGTTCTTC.